This TCR beta chain was obtained from a study of a mutant IDH1 vaccine in newly diagnosed glioma (dated by TCRdb to about 2021). Regarding the study in general: In the chemotherapy-containing groups, vaccination started alongside temozolomide cycles, whereas in patients who had radiotherapy alone it started 4-6 weeks after radiotherapy. The roughly 30 treated patients were approximately 62% male and roughly 40% female, with a mean age of around 40 years. Longitudinal TCRB deep sequencing was done for 25 to 30 treated patients, wherever samples were available for exploratory analyses. The week-35 safety follow-up was designated visit V12, and the week-47 end of study was designated visit V13. Six visits were used for peripheral blood collection: V03 (baseline), V05, V07, V10, V12 and V13. Prior to enrollment, patients had been given standard therapy consisting of radiotherapy alone, temozolomide alone, or radiochemotherapy with temozolomide, with the combination given to most patients.

A word on this clone: What antigen it recognizes has not been identified. Per-base quality was not reported, and no clone a single base away is much larger than it.

The paper's findings and limits, for the study overall: Vaccine-induced immune responses across multiple MHC alleles were detected in approximately 93% of patients. According to the authors, sample limitations meant that analyses of patient blood samples could not be reproduced. Selection of PBMC samples for TCRB deep sequencing was based on availability. Changes in the top peripheral T cell clonotypes picked up by TCRB sequencing did not appear to be linked to pseudoprogression.

Receptor amplification or capture employed the immunoSEQ multiplex PCR assay. The hsTCRB Kit was used according to the manufacturer's protocol to amplify rearranged TCR beta chain sequences. TCRB libraries were sequenced on an Illumina MiSeq. The study's processing was this. The proprietary platform of the kit vendor was used for demultiplexing, trimming and gene mapping. Entries here come from immuneACCESS through TCRdb and include only in-frame sequences with V and J called. Some clones fail to appear in such tables; in the studies checked, an unresolved V gene covers under half of the shortfall, and the cause of the remainder is unknown. V, J and clone size were drawn from that table, and D and trimming were deduced from the DNA. This sample has about 52,000 clones in its table, and about three quarters of those were observed once. The top ten constitute roughly 5% of the sample. The CDR3 runs 17 amino acids, cysteine and phenylalanine included. Solely the CDR3 DNA is kept, with 51 bases framed from the first base. V is cut back by 0 bases and J by 4 bases, with 9 bases in the junction unmatched. For CDR1 and CDR2, the germline V gene lists SGDLS and YYNGEE.

The label giving this sample's time point can be read as: week 47, end of study. A 20-mer mutant IDH1 peptide at 300 micrograms in Montanide made up each vaccine dose, which was injected subcutaneously together with topical imiquimod. Patients were given eight vaccinations, in weeks 1, 3, 5, 7, 11, 15, 19 and 23, which matched visits V03 through V10. The donors had newly diagnosed IDH1-mutant astrocytomas of WHO grade 3 or 4 that showed loss of nuclear ATRX. The samples were drawn from NOA16, a multicentre, single-arm, open-label phase I trial in Germany that tested a mutant IDH1 peptide vaccine in humans for the first time. The DNeasy Blood and Tissue Kit was used to extract genomic DNA from EDTA blood for TCRB sequencing.

This clonotype originated in a woman in her thirties or forties with glioma. Some clones in this sample may be carry-over from other donors' samples. The sequence is built from TRBV9 and TRBJ2-1, and TRBD1 aligns with 8 junction nucleotides. The source material was PBMCs, sampled from a glioma patient whose treatment included an IDH1 peptide vaccine. The DNA sequence reads TGTGCCAGCAGCGTAGGGATGACAGGGGCGAAATACAATGAGCAGTTCTTC. This codes for CASSVGMTGAKYNEQFF.